The T cell receptor (beta chain) described here comes from a study of T-cell reconstitution after alpha-beta-depleted transplantation in children. General study results and limits: TCRbeta diversity was high at day 60 in some patients (a result of surviving recipient T cells and thymic progenitors). Roughly two months post-transplant, alpha-beta T cells reportedly originated from several hundred graft clones that had expanded.

As it was prepared, the TCRbeta library received unique molecular identifiers. TCRdb re-called the PCR reads through MiXCR, storing one row per CDR3 protein. The sample yields just under 250,000 distinct CDR3 sequences, roughly 25% seen once. At least ten counts were recorded for this clonotype. Antigen unknown. The TCR originated in a girl aged 2-10 years with Fanconi anemia, due to receive a stem cell transplant. Material: PBMCs, obtained before TCRalphabeta/CD19-depleted stem cell transplant.

As DNA, the CDR3 is TGTGCAAGTCGTCTTAGCGGGAGGACTTACAATGAGCAGTTCTTC. It codes for CASRLSGRTYNEQFF. V usage is TRBV12-2 and J usage is TRBJ2-1; no check of the table's D call, TRBD2, against the DNA was made. TRBV12-2 constitutes a pseudogene. The CDR3 totals 15 residues.